This T cell receptor (beta chain) stems from a study of blood T cell repertoires in COVID-19. Study at large: PBMCs, B-cell-depleted T cells, or T cells were the source of the cDNA or gDNA that made up the material.

Libraries were prepared by immunoSEQ multiplex PCR; TCRdb keeps only in-frame clonotypes and omits some of them. The data contain 270,000 or so clones, 83% of them singletons. Germline V gene data show CDR1 as KGHSH and CDR2 as LQKENI. The CDR3 runs 12 residues. The germline V and J ends were trimmed by 6 bases and 3 bases, with 9 bases remaining between them. The receptor was isolated from a woman aged 45-59 years who had recovered from COVID-19. The V and J genes are TRBV18 and TRBJ2-7; D is perhaps TRBD1 (5 bases). What was sequenced was peripheral blood. The CDR3 DNA is TGTGCCAGCTCCACGGACAACTACGAGCAGTACTTC. This translates into CASSTDNYEQYF.